This is a list of T cell receptor beta chains from one sample in a study of shared clonotypes between healthy human individuals. The table came from immunoSEQ multiplex PCR; TCRdb's copy has only in-frame clones and leaves some out. The sample holds more than 200,000 clones, under 80% seen once. Input material: memory CD4+ T cells sorted from blood. The receptors shown here come from a man aged 25-40 years in good health. Both conserved end residues are part of each CDR3. D genes are given only for firm matches. Expanded clones get a size class; other rows say once, few or many, or leave the size out.

abundance: NA; d_gene: NA; j_gene: TRBJ1-3; v_gene: TRBV28; CDR3aa: CASITTAGNTIYF; CDR3nt: TGTGCCAGCATTACAACCGCCGGAAACACCATATATTTT
abundance: NA; d_gene: NA; j_gene: TRBJ1-1; v_gene: TRBV5-1; CDR3aa: CASSLREYTEAFF; CDR3nt: TGCGCCAGCAGCTTGCGGGAGTACACTGAAGCTTTCTTT
abundance: NA; d_gene: NA; j_gene: TRBJ2-1; v_gene: TRBV7-9; CDR3aa: CASSLQGNEQFF; CDR3nt: TGTGCCAGCAGCTTACAGGGGAATGAGCAGTTCTTC
abundance: few; d_gene: NA; j_gene: TRBJ2-1; v_gene: TRBV5-4; CDR3aa: CASSRAIYNEQFF; CDR3nt: TGTGCCAGCTCGCGGGCCATCTACAATGAGCAGTTCTTC
abundance: few; d_gene: NA; j_gene: TRBJ2-7; v_gene: TRBV28; CDR3aa: CASSRAGEAYEQYF; CDR3nt: TGTGCCAGCAGTAGGGCTGGCGAGGCCTACGAGCAGTACTTC
abundance: once; d_gene: TRBD2; j_gene: TRBJ2-1; v_gene: TRBV5-4; CDR3aa: CASSSRTSGRALEQFF; CDR3nt: TGTGCCAGCAGCAGCCGGACTAGCGGGAGGGCCCTTGAGCAGTTCTTC
abundance: NA; d_gene: TRBD1; j_gene: TRBJ2-7; v_gene: TRBV11-2; CDR3aa: CASSPAGGQGIYEQYF; CDR3nt: TGTGCCAGCAGCCCGGCCGGGGGACAGGGGATCTACGAGCAGTACTTC
abundance: NA; d_gene: NA; j_gene: TRBJ2-3; v_gene: TRBV7-8; CDR3aa: CASSSGSDTQYF; CDR3nt: TGTGCCAGCAGCTCGGGTTCAGATACGCAGTATTTT
abundance: NA; d_gene: TRBD1; j_gene: TRBJ2-4; v_gene: TRBV7-9; CDR3aa: CASSTGGNIQYF; CDR3nt: TGTGCCAGCAGTACAGGGGGTAACATTCAGTACTTC
abundance: NA; d_gene: TRBD2; j_gene: TRBJ2-5; v_gene: TRBV5-1; CDR3aa: CASSLMRPTSGKETQYF; CDR3nt: TGCGCCAGCAGCTTGATGCGGCCTACTAGCGGCAAAGAGACCCAGTACTTC
abundance: NA; d_gene: NA; j_gene: TRBJ2-3; v_gene: TRBV18; CDR3aa: CASSPSQGSGGDTQYF; CDR3nt: TGTGCCAGCTCACCGTCACAGGGCAGCGGCGGAGATACGCAGTATTTT
abundance: once; d_gene: TRBD1; j_gene: TRBJ1-5; v_gene: TRBV15; CDR3aa: CATSSDRGLYSNQPQHF; CDR3nt: TGTGCCACCAGCAGCGACAGGGGCCTGTATAGCAATCAGCCCCAGCATTTT
abundance: many; d_gene: NA; j_gene: TRBJ1-1; v_gene: TRBV29-1; CDR3aa: CSVTDVNTEAFF; CDR3nt: TGCAGCGTAACGGATGTGAACACTGAAGCTTTCTTT
abundance: NA; d_gene: TRBD1; j_gene: TRBJ2-4; v_gene: TRBV27; CDR3aa: CASSLRGQGNIQYF; CDR3nt: TGTGCCAGCAGTCTCAGGGGGCAGGGAAACATTCAGTACTTC
abundance: NA; d_gene: TRBD1; j_gene: TRBJ2-5; v_gene: TRBV29-1; CDR3aa: CSVSGQGARETQYF; CDR3nt: TGCAGCGTTTCGGGACAGGGGGCAAGGGAGACCCAGTACTTC
abundance: NA; d_gene: NA; j_gene: TRBJ2-3; v_gene: TRBV29-1; CDR3aa: CSVGPGKDTQYF; CDR3nt: TGCAGCGTTGGCCCTGGGAAAGATACGCAGTATTTT
abundance: NA; d_gene: NA; j_gene: TRBJ1-2; v_gene: TRBV4-1; CDR3aa: CASSQEGSYGYTF; CDR3nt: TGCGCCAGCAGCCAAGAAGGATCCTATGGCTACACCTTC
abundance: many; d_gene: NA; j_gene: TRBJ2-7; v_gene: TRBV10-3; CDR3aa: CATMTDTYEQYF; CDR3nt: TGTGCCACCATGACAGATACCTACGAGCAGTACTTC
abundance: NA; d_gene: NA; j_gene: TRBJ2-5; v_gene: TRBV7-6; CDR3aa: CASSQSPETQYF; CDR3nt: TGTGCCAGCAGCCAGTCCCCGGAGACCCAGTACTTC
abundance: NA; d_gene: TRBD1; j_gene: TRBJ1-1; v_gene: TRBV28; CDR3aa: CASSLPDPRTGGRNTEAFF; CDR3nt: TGTGCCAGCAGTTTACCCGACCCTCGGACAGGAGGACGGAACACTGAAGCTTTCTTT
abundance: NA; d_gene: NA; j_gene: TRBJ2-5; v_gene: TRBV7-9; CDR3aa: CASSFFENQETQYF; CDR3nt: TGTGCCAGCAGCTTCTTTGAAAATCAAGAGACCCAGTACTTC
abundance: NA; d_gene: NA; j_gene: TRBJ2-5; v_gene: TRBV18; CDR3aa: CASSEQETQYF; CDR3nt: TGTGCCAGCTCTGAACAAGAGACCCAGTACTTC
abundance: NA; d_gene: TRBD1; j_gene: TRBJ2-5; v_gene: TRBV29-1; CDR3aa: CSVGQGNVQETQYF; CDR3nt: TGCAGCGTTGGACAGGGGAATGTCCAAGAGACCCAGTACTTC
abundance: NA; d_gene: TRBD2; j_gene: TRBJ2-1; v_gene: TRBV5-1; CDR3aa: CASSLAGLAGGNEQFF; CDR3nt: TGCGCCAGCAGCTTGGCGGGACTAGCGGGTGGAAATGAGCAGTTCTTC
abundance: NA; d_gene: NA; j_gene: TRBJ2-1; v_gene: TRBV30; CDR3aa: CAWSVLRYEQFF; CDR3nt: TGTGCCTGGAGTGTCCTTCGATATGAGCAGTTCTTC
abundance: NA; d_gene: NA; j_gene: TRBJ2-5; v_gene: TRBV5-4; CDR3aa: CASSSISGLSKETQYF; CDR3nt: TGTGCCAGCAGCTCCATTAGCGGACTATCAAAAGAGACCCAGTACTTC
abundance: once; d_gene: NA; j_gene: TRBJ2-2; v_gene: TRBV18; CDR3aa: CASSPRSLVIDTGELFF; CDR3nt: TGTGCCAGCTCACCACGGAGTCTAGTTATTGACACCGGGGAGCTGTTTTTT
abundance: NA; d_gene: TRBD2; j_gene: TRBJ2-5; v_gene: TRBV5-1; CDR3aa: CASSSGLAGVQETQYF; CDR3nt: TGCGCCAGCAGCTCCGGACTAGCGGGGGTCCAAGAGACCCAGTACTTC
abundance: NA; d_gene: TRBD1; j_gene: TRBJ2-1; v_gene: TRBV18; CDR3aa: CASSRDRANEQFF; CDR3nt: TGTGCCAGCTCAAGGGACAGGGCCAATGAGCAGTTCTTC
abundance: once; d_gene: NA; j_gene: TRBJ2-5; v_gene: TRBV18; CDR3aa: CASSWGTQETQYF; CDR3nt: TGTGCCAGCTCATGGGGGACCCAAGAGACCCAGTACTTC
abundance: NA; d_gene: NA; j_gene: TRBJ1-1; v_gene: TRBV5-4; CDR3aa: CASSLPRNTEAFF; CDR3nt: TGTGCCAGCAGCTTGCCACGGAACACTGAAGCTTTCTTT
abundance: NA; d_gene: TRBD1; j_gene: TRBJ1-1; v_gene: TRBV2; CDR3aa: CASRARTGEGTEAFF; CDR3nt: TGTGCCAGCAGGGCTCGGACAGGGGAAGGCACTGAAGCTTTCTTT
abundance: few; d_gene: NA; j_gene: TRBJ2-1; v_gene: TRBV11-2; CDR3aa: CASSLESSRGEQFF; CDR3nt: TGTGCCAGCAGCTTAGAATCCTCCCGGGGGGAGCAGTTCTTC
abundance: NA; d_gene: TRBD2; j_gene: TRBJ2-3; v_gene: TRBV10-3; CDR3aa: CAISLAGGTDTQYF; CDR3nt: TGTGCCATCAGTTTAGCGGGGGGCACAGATACGCAGTATTTT
abundance: NA; d_gene: NA; j_gene: TRBJ2-7; v_gene: TRBV4-1; CDR3aa: CASSQDPTLVSSYEQYF; CDR3nt: TGCGCCAGCAGCCAAGACCCCACTCTAGTAAGCTCCTACGAGCAGTACTTC
abundance: NA; d_gene: NA; j_gene: TRBJ2-5; v_gene: TRBV7-6; CDR3aa: CASSFGWETQYF; CDR3nt: TGTGCCAGCAGCTTCGGTTGGGAGACCCAGTACTTC
abundance: NA; d_gene: NA; j_gene: TRBJ1-5; v_gene: TRBV11-2; CDR3aa: CASSLGLFSNQPQHF; CDR3nt: TGTGCCAGCAGCTTAGGGTTGTTTAGCAATCAGCCCCAGCATTTT
abundance: many; d_gene: NA; j_gene: TRBJ2-7; v_gene: TRBV11-2; CDR3aa: CASSHDNEQYF; CDR3nt: TGTGCCAGCAGTCACGACAATGAGCAGTACTTC
abundance: few; d_gene: NA; j_gene: TRBJ2-2; v_gene: TRBV7-2; CDR3aa: CASSRMRGELFF; CDR3nt: TGTGCCAGCAGCCGAATGAGGGGGGAGCTGTTTTTT
abundance: NA; d_gene: NA; j_gene: TRBJ1-1; v_gene: TRBV11-2; CDR3aa: CASSLDRIPGIEAFF; CDR3nt: TGTGCCAGCAGCTTAGACAGGATACCGGGCATTGAAGCTTTCTTT
abundance: NA; d_gene: TRBD2; j_gene: TRBJ2-7; v_gene: TRBV7-8; CDR3aa: CASSPRPPTTSGRSYEQYF; CDR3nt: TGTGCCAGCAGCCCCCGCCCGCCCACCACTAGCGGGAGAAGCTACGAGCAGTACTTC
abundance: NA; d_gene: NA; j_gene: TRBJ2-1; v_gene: TRBV18; CDR3aa: CASSPPNGALSNEQFF; CDR3nt: TGTGCCAGCTCACCACCGAACGGGGCCCTTTCTAATGAGCAGTTCTTC
abundance: NA; d_gene: TRBD1; j_gene: TRBJ2-7; v_gene: TRBV11-2; CDR3aa: CASSLYRGSYEQYF; CDR3nt: TGTGCCAGCAGCCTATACAGGGGCTCCTACGAGCAGTACTTC
abundance: few; d_gene: TRBD2; j_gene: TRBJ2-5; v_gene: TRBV5-6; CDR3aa: CASSWGGSGQETQYF; CDR3nt: TGTGCCAGCAGTTGGGGGGGTAGCGGCCAAGAGACCCAGTACTTC
abundance: many; d_gene: NA; j_gene: TRBJ2-4; v_gene: TRBV15; CDR3aa: CATSSGPGLAKNIQYF; CDR3nt: TGTGCCACCAGCAGCGGCCCAGGTTTAGCCAAAAACATTCAGTACTTC
abundance: NA; d_gene: TRBD1; j_gene: TRBJ2-5; v_gene: TRBV15; CDR3aa: CATSSGDRGNQETQYF; CDR3nt: TGTGCCACCAGCAGCGGGGACAGGGGGAACCAAGAGACCCAGTACTTC
abundance: many; d_gene: NA; j_gene: TRBJ2-3; v_gene: TRBV5-6; CDR3aa: CASSLSRVPATDTQYF; CDR3nt: TGTGCCAGCAGCTTGTCCAGGGTGCCAGCCACAGATACGCAGTATTTT
abundance: NA; d_gene: TRBD1; j_gene: TRBJ2-3; v_gene: TRBV19; CDR3aa: CASSQSGGQAMYTQYF; CDR3nt: TGTGCCAGTAGCCAATCCGGTGGACAGGCCATGTATACGCAGTATTTT
abundance: NA; d_gene: TRBD2; j_gene: TRBJ2-7; v_gene: TRBV5-1; CDR3aa: CASSLDSGGTSYEQYF; CDR3nt: TGCGCCAGCAGCTTGGACAGCGGGGGAACCTCCTACGAGCAGTACTTC
abundance: few; d_gene: NA; j_gene: TRBJ2-3; v_gene: TRBV5-1; CDR3aa: CASSRSITDTQYF; CDR3nt: TGCGCCAGCAGCCGATCCATCACAGATACGCAGTATTTT
abundance: few; d_gene: TRBD2; j_gene: TRBJ2-7; v_gene: TRBV2; CDR3aa: CAREEGLAGSSEQYF; CDR3nt: TGTGCCAGAGAAGAGGGACTAGCGGGATCTAGTGAGCAGTACTTC
abundance: once; d_gene: NA; j_gene: TRBJ2-1; v_gene: TRBV11-2; CDR3aa: CASSLVVGEQFF; CDR3nt: TGTGCCAGCAGCTTAGTAGTTGGTGAGCAGTTCTTC
abundance: NA; d_gene: NA; j_gene: TRBJ2-7; v_gene: TRBV28; CDR3aa: CASRKGQTRYEQYF; CDR3nt: TGTGCCAGCAGGAAGGGCCAAACCCGATACGAGCAGTACTTC
abundance: NA; d_gene: NA; j_gene: TRBJ1-2; v_gene: TRBV28; CDR3aa: CASSLMAAHGYTF; CDR3nt: TGTGCCAGCAGTTTAATGGCAGCTCATGGCTACACCTTC
abundance: NA; d_gene: NA; j_gene: TRBJ2-5; v_gene: TRBV5-5; CDR3aa: CASSRESQGFETQYF; CDR3nt: TGTGCCAGCAGCCGAGAGTCCCAGGGTTTTGAGACCCAGTACTTC
abundance: NA; d_gene: NA; j_gene: TRBJ2-7; v_gene: TRBV5-4; CDR3aa: CASAIGGSSYEQYF; CDR3nt: TGTGCCAGCGCCATTGGAGGGAGCTCCTACGAGCAGTACTTC
abundance: NA; d_gene: TRBD2; j_gene: TRBJ2-1; v_gene: TRBV9; CDR3aa: CASSVGGTSGDNEQFF; CDR3nt: TGTGCCAGCAGCGTAGGAGGGACTAGCGGGGACAATGAGCAGTTCTTC